This T cell receptor (beta chain) comes out of a study of T-cell reconstitution after alpha-beta-depleted transplantation in children (dated by TCRdb to 2015 to 2016). For the study in its entirety: T-cell immune reconstitution after TCRalphabeta/CD19-depleted allogeneic hematopoietic cell transplantation in children was quantitatively tracked in the study by means of TCR repertoire profiling.

The label giving this sample's treatment or condition can be read as: allogeneic hematopoietic cell transplantation with graft depleted of TCRalphabeta T cells and CD19 B cells. TCRalphabeta/CD19-depleted allogeneic hematopoietic cell grafts were given to the transplant recipients, all of whom were children. General conclusions and limits of the study: The frequencies of hyperexpanded clones fell over the following months, and after one year, T-cell counts and TCRbeta diversity were mostly attributed to newly produced T cells. About two months after transplant, the apparently early recovery of alphabetaT-cell counts reportedly depended on just several hundred clones that had expanded rapidly and came from non-depleted graft cells. The high TCRbeta diversity at day 60 in some patients was ascribed to recipient T cells and intrathymic progenitors that had survived conditioning.

Taken from cysteine to phenylalanine, the CDR3 has 15 residues. The DNA shown is the 45-base CDR3, in frame from base 1. V lost 5 bases and J lost 7 bases; the stretch between them is 20 bases long. Libraries were made using PCR. Sequencing instrument: Illumina HiSeq 2500. TCR libraries were prepared with molecular barcoding, using unique molecular identifiers to normalize TCRbeta repertoire quantification. Through fastp at Q25 and MiXCR, TCRdb rebuilt clones from the public reads, retaining in-frame beta chains. Rows with a matching CDR3 protein are joined into one entry that keeps the most common DNA and genes. This sample comprises 130,000 to 150,000 distinct CDR3 sequences, 8% to 10% of them detected only once. Of the sample, 15% to 20% is held by the ten largest clones. This clonotype was recorded many times. Its specific antigen is unknown. No clone much larger than this one lies a single base away; base qualities are absent.

The sequence is built from TRBV12-3 or TRBV12-4 and TRBJ1-2, with the D gene too uncertain to name. The sequence derives from a female patient between 2 and 15 years old who had a stem cell transplant for congenital amegakaryocytic thrombocytopenia, so the T cells may come from the graft donor. Sequencing was performed on PBMCs, mostly from graft donor cells, taken 180 days after TCRalphabeta/CD19-depleted stem cell transplant. The CDR3 amino acid sequence is: CASSRTRGWHGGYTF. Here is the DNA: TGTGCCAGCAGTAGAACCCGGGGATGGCACGGTGGCTACACCTTC.